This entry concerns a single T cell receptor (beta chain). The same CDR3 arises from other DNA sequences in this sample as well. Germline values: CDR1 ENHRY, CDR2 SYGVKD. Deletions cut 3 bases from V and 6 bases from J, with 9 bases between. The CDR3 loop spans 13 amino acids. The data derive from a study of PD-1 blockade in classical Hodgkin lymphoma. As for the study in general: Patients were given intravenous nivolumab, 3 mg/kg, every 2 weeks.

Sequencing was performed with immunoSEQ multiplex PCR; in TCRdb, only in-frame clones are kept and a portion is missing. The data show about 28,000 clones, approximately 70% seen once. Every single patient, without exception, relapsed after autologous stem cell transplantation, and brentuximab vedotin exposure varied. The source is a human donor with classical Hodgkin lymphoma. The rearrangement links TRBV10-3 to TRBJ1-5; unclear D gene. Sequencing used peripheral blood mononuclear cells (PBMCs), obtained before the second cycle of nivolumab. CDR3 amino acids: CAISESTGQPQHF. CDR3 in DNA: TGTGCCATCAGTGAAAGTACGGGTCAGCCCCAGCATTTT.